This entry describes one TCR beta chain. Generated by immunoSEQ multiplex PCR, the TCRdb table keeps only in-frame clones and is missing some. Here the sample spans about 270,000 clones, around 88% being singletons. This CDR3 region has 14 residues. Trimming took 4 bases from V and 9 from J; bases not matched to a gene: 7. Germline-derived CDR1 and CDR2 are SNHLY and FYNNEI. The record originates from a study of blood T cell repertoires in COVID-19. Study as a whole: Sites across the United States, Italy and Spain contributed samples from acute and convalescent COVID-19. T cells, B-cell-depleted T cells, or PBMCs supplied cDNA or gDNA.

Seattle participants joined during active infection and were tracked over time. The chain carries TRBV2 and TRBJ2-1, with 9 nucleotides matching TRBD1. The sequence derives from a woman in her 70s with COVID-19, enrolled during active disease. The sequencing input was peripheral blood. The CDR3 coding sequence is TGTGCCAGCAGTGCGGGACAGGGTGGCCGTGAGCAGTTCTTC. This gives the protein CASSAGQGGREQFF.